One sample yielded the 12 T cell receptor beta chains listed below, sequenced in a study of blood T cell repertoires in COVID-19. Profiled with immunoSEQ multiplex PCR; TCRdb holds only in-frame clones, not every one. The table lists around 140,000 clones, approximately 80% of them singletons. The specimen sequenced was peripheral blood. Receptor source: a human donor in a cohort sampled during active COVID-19.

The chain couples TRBV5-1 to TRBJ2-5; a weak D match, TRBD2 (7 bases). The end of the DNA aligns better with TRBJ2-7, so the J call may be wrong. CDR3 length: 15 amino acids. In germline, CDR1 is SGHRS, CDR2 YFSETQ. The CDR3 reads CASSFSGAGGYEQYF. For the CDR3, the DNA is TGCGCCAGCAGCTTTTCAGGGGCCGGGGGGTACGAGCAGTACTTC.

The gene calls are TRBV6-5 and TRBJ1-1, with 9 bases that match TRBD1. The CDR3 sequence is 14 residues long. CDR1 is MNHEY, CDR2 SVGAGI, per germline. After removal of 0 bases from V and 7 bases from J, the junction contained 3 bases not matched to a gene. As DNA, the CDR3 is TGTGCCAGCAGTTACTCGCAGGGACAGGGTGAAGCTTTCTTT. Translating it yields CASSYSQGQGEAFF.

The rearrangement links TRBV5-5 to TRBJ1-6; possible D gene TRBD1, 5 bases. CDR1 and CDR2 from the germline V gene are SGHKS and YYEKEE (reference sequence). The CDR3 spans 12 residues. V lost 0 bases and J lost 12, with 7 bases in between. CDR3 nucleotide sequence: TGTGCCAGCAGCTTGGCCGACAGACCCCTCCACTTT. This translates into CASSLADRPLHF.

V usage is TRBV19 and J usage is TRBJ2-2, with D tentatively TRBD1 (6 bases). Trimming stripped 4 bases from V and 3 bases from J, with 9 bases between. The germline CDR1 and CDR2 sequences are LNHDA and SQIVND (reference sequence). The CDR3 is 14 amino acids. DNA of the CDR3: TGTGCCAGTAGTAGCAGGGGTTACACCGGGGAGCTGTTTTTT. Its protein is CASSSRGYTGELFF.

This chain connects TRBV7-2 to TRBJ2-7; the D gene is possibly TRBD1 (6 bases). The CDR3 spans 13 residues. V was trimmed by 5 bases and J by 6 bases, leaving 14 bases between them. CDR1 is SGHTA and CDR2 is FQGNSA in the germline V gene. As DNA, the CDR3 is TGTGCCAGCAGCCTCAGGGGTGACGCCGAGCAGTACTTC. Amino acid sequence: CASSLRGDAEQYF. The whole variable domain, filled in from reference TRBV7-2 and TRBJ2-7, reads GAGVSQSPSNKVTEKGKDVELRCDPISGHTALYWYRQSLGQGLEFLIYFQGNSAPDKSGLPSDRFSAERTGGSVSTLTIQRTQQEDSAVYLCASSLRGDAEQYFGPGTRLTVT.

The chain carries TRBV27 and TRBJ1-5; no definite D call. V gave up 6 bases and J gave up 2 bases, with 8 bases separating them. Germline lookup yields CDR1 MNHEY and CDR2 SMNVEV (reference sequence). This CDR3 is 13 amino acids long. CDR3 coding DNA: TGTGCCAGCAGGAAACATGGCAATCAGCCCCAGCATTTT. Translating it yields CASRKHGNQPQHF.

V gene TRBV6-4 combines with J gene TRBJ2-3; 7 nucleotides agree with TRBD2. Germline CDR1 is MRHNA and CDR2 is SNTAGT. This CDR3 has 16 amino acids. The ends lost 2 bases at V and 2 bases at J; junction bases unmatched: 7. The CDR3 is CASSDRPSGSTDTQYF. In DNA, the CDR3 is TGTGCCAGCAGTGACCGGCCTAGCGGATCCACAGATACGCAGTATTTT.

This chain connects TRBV19 to TRBJ1-1, with 8 bases that match TRBD1. The CDR3 has 13 residues. J lost 6 bases, V lost 6 bases, and 6 bases had no gene match. Germline V gene lookup returns CDR1 LNHDA and CDR2 SQIVND (reference sequence). The CDR3 DNA sequence: TGTGCCAGTAGCTACAGGGGGTCCGCTGAAGCTTTCTTT. Translated: CASSYRGSAEAFF.

The rearrangement links TRBV11-1 to TRBJ2-5; 9 bases map to TRBD2. The germline CDR1 and CDR2 sequences are SGHAT and FQDESV (reference sequence). This CDR3 is 14 amino acids long. V trimming: 1 base; J trimming: 4 bases; junction bases outside the gene matches: 1. The DNA for the CDR3 is TGTGCCAGCAGCTTAGTACTAGCGGGAGAGACCCAGTACTTC. The encoded protein is CASSLVLAGETQYF. Full variable domain (outside the CDR3, taken from reference TRBV11-1 and TRBJ2-5): EAEVAQSPRYKITEKSQAVAFWCDPISGHATLYWYRQILGQGPELLVQFQDESVVDDSQLPKDRFSAERLKGVDSTLKIQPAELGDSAMYLCASSLVLAGETQYFGPGTRLLVL.

This clone was picked up a small number of times. V and J are TRBV28 and TRBJ2-7; 7 nucleotides line up with TRBD1. Unmatched junction bases numbered 5, after V lost 4 bases and J lost 2 bases. Germline V CDR1 and CDR2: MDHEN, SYDVKM. The CDR3 sequence is 14 residues long. The CDR3 protein is CASSWGTVPYEQYV. CDR3 nucleotide sequence: TGTGCCAGCAGTTGGGGGACAGTCCCCTACGAGCAGTACGTC.

The chain couples TRBV7-2 to TRBJ2-5; 12 bases agree with TRBD2. V was clipped by 3 bases and J by 4 bases; unmatched bases: 6. This CDR3 comprises 16 residues. The germline CDR1 and CDR2 sequences are SGHTA and FQGNSA. In DNA, the CDR3 is TGTGCCAGCAGCTTCTCTAGCGGGGGGGGAGGAGAGACCCAGTACTTC. Amino acid sequence: CASSFSSGGGGETQYF.

Points on this clone: One junction end does not reproduce the germline sequence, and a read error may be involved. The rearrangement links TRBV10-3 to TRBJ1-3; TRBD1 aligns across 7 bases. CDR1 and CDR2 (germline): ENHRY, SYGVKD. CDR3 length: 13 amino acids. This CDR3 reads CAISESSGTVEDF. CDR3 nucleotides: TGTGCCATCAGTGAGTCAAGTGGGACAGTCGAGGATTTT.